One and the same sample provided the 5 T cell receptor beta chains below, sequenced in a study of technical replicates of blood from a few donors. Assay used: immunoSEQ multiplex PCR; TCRdb lists only in-frame clones, some missing. The table lists over 25,000 clones, approximately 90% of them singletons. Material: PBMCs. These receptors originate from a human donor in good health. Some clones in this sample may be carry-over from other donors' samples.

The V and J genes are TRBV5-6 and TRBJ1-1, with D tentatively TRBD1 (6 bases). Germline CDR1 and CDR2: SGHDT and YYEEEE. The germline V and J ends were trimmed by 4 bases and 1 base, with 11 bases remaining between them. CDR3 size: 14 residues. The CDR3 DNA reads as TGTGCCAGCAGCAGTTTGACAGGGAACACTGAAGCTTTCTTT. It translates to CASSSLTGNTEAFF.

Worth noting for this clone: Relative to the germline gene, one junction end is altered; a read error may explain this. The chain combines TRBV9 with TRBJ1-3, with a tentative D call TRBD1 (5 bases). Germline V gene lookup returns CDR1 SGDLS and CDR2 YYNGEE. CDR3 size: 19 residues. CDR3 in DNA: TGTGCCAGCAGCGTAGGTATTGGGGGTCCGGGACTCCCTGGGAACACCATATATTTT. Translation gives CASSVGIGGPGLPGNTIYF. The full variable domain, with the rest looked up from reference TRBV9 and TRBJ1-3, is DSGVTQTPKHLITATGQRVTLRCSPRSGDLSVYWYQQSLDQGLQFLIQYYNGEERAKGNILERFSAQQFPDLHSELNLSSLELGDSALYFCASSVGIGGPGLPGNTIYFGEGSWLTVV.

The V call is TRBV11-2, the J call TRBJ2-3, with 9 bases identical to TRBD1. J gave up 6 bases and V 5 bases, and 9 bases lay outside the gene matches. Germline V CDR1 and CDR2: SGHAT, FQNNGV. There are 15 residues in the CDR3. CDR3 residues: CASSQGGQGGDTQYF. The DNA for the CDR3 is TGTGCCAGCAGCCAGGGGGGACAGGGCGGCGATACGCAGTATTTT.

V is TRBV6-6 and J is TRBJ1-5, with 7 bases that match TRBD1. The CDR3 length is 13 residues. Germline V lookup: CDR1 MNHNY, CDR2 SVGAGI (reference sequence). V gave up 0 bases and J gave up 13 bases; unmatched junction bases: 6. CDR3 sequence reads: CASSYSGTEAQHF. For the CDR3, the DNA is TGTGCCAGCAGTTACTCTGGGACAGAGGCTCAGCATTTT.

The rearrangement links TRBV27 to TRBJ2-5; TRBD2 aligns across 8 bases. CDR1 and CDR2 (germline): MNHEY, SMNVEV (reference sequence). Trimming removed 0 bases from V and 2 bases from J; junction bases left unmatched: 2. The CDR3 runs 15 residues. CDR3 nucleotides: TGTGCCAGCAGTTTATCGGCGGGGGGACAAGAGACCCAGTACTTC. It yields the protein CASSLSAGGQETQYF.